This T cell receptor beta chain was profiled in a study of technical replicates of blood from a few donors. The CDR3 covers 13 residues. The V gene lost 6 bases and the J gene lost 3 bases, with 12 bases spanning the gap. Germline assignment: CDR1 MNHNY and CDR2 SVGAGI (reference sequence). The table came from immunoSEQ multiplex PCR; TCRdb's copy has only in-frame clones and leaves some out. The profile covers roughly 40,000 clones, with 90% to 97% appearing a single time and around 0.35% taken by the ten largest. The sequencing sample was made of T cells isolated from PBMCs. The sequence was obtained from a human donor in good health. The rearrangement uses TRBV6-6 and TRBJ2-7, with D possibly TRBD1 on 6 matching bases. The CDR3 DNA reads as TGTGCCAGCAGCCTGGGACACCTCTACGAGCAGTACTTC. Translating it yields CASSLGHLYEQYF.